This T cell receptor beta chain was profiled in a study of human T cells and chemical hapten exposure. Study context: A 2 cm by 2 cm inner upper arm patch received 2% DPC for sensitization.

TCRdb used MiXCR to reprocess the RACE reads, holding one entry per CDR3 protein. The data contain approximately 320,000 distinct CDR3 sequences, around 5% of them seen just once; the ten biggest clones take up over 6.5%. The time point was: pre-sensitization, week 0. Treatment specified: therapeutic diphenylcyclopropenone sensitization with weekly scalp DPC. The CDR3 has 16 residues. V dropped 4 bases and J dropped 6; count of bases not matched to a gene: 8. Looked up from germline, CDR1 is MRHNA and CDR2 is SNTAGT. General study points: Counts of TCRs above 1 in 1000 frequency stayed unchanged with DPC sensitization.

This clonotype has ten or more counts. What it binds is not known. The material sequenced was whole blood, taken in connection with sensitization to the hapten diphenylcyclopropenone (DPC). The TCR comes from a woman between 18 and 30 years old with alopecia areata. Some clones in this sample may be carry-over from other donors' samples. The V and J genes are TRBV6-4 and TRBJ2-1, with 11 bases fitting TRBD1. The CDR3 reads CASSAQGGTGGNEQFF. The CDR3 DNA sequence: TGTGCCAGCAGTGCCCAGGGCGGGACAGGGGGCAATGAGCAGTTCTTC.